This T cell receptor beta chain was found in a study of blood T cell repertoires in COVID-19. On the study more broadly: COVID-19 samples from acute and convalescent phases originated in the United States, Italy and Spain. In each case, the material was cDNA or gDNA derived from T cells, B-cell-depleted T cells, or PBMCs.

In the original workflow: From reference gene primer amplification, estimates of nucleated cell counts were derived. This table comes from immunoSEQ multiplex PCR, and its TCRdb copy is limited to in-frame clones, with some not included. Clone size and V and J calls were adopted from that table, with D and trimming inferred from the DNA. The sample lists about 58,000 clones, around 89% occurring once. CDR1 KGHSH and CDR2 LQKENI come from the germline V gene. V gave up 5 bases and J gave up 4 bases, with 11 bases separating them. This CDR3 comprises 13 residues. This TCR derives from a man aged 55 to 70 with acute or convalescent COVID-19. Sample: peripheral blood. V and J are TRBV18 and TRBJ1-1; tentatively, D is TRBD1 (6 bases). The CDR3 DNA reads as TGTGCCAGCTCATTGGTAGGGGGCACTGAAGCTTTCTTT. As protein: CASSLVGGTEAFF.